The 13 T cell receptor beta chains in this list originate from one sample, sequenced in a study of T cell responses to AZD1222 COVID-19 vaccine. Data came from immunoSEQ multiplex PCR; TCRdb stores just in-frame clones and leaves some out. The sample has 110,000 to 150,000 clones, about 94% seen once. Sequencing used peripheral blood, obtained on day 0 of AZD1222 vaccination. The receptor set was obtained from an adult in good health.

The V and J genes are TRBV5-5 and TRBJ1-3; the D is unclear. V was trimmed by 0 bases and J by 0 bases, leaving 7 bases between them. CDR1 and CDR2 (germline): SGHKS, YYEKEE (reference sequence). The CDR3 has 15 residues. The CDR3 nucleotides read TGTGCCAGCAGCTTGGTAGTTCACTCTGGAAACACCATATATTTT. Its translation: CASSLVVHSGNTIYF. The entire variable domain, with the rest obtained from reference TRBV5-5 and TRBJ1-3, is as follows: DAGVTQSPTHLIKTRGQQVTLRCSPISGHKSVSWYQQVLGQGPQFIFQYYEKEERGRGNFPDRFSARQFPNYSSELNVNALLLGDSALYLCASSLVVHSGNTIYFGEGSWLTVV.

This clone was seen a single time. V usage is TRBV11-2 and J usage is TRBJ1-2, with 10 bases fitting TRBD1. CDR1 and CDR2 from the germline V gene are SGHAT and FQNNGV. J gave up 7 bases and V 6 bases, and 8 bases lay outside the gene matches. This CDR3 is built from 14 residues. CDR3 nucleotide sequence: TGTGCCAGCAGGCCGACAGGGGGCCTCCCTGGCTACACCTTC. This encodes CASRPTGGLPGYTF.

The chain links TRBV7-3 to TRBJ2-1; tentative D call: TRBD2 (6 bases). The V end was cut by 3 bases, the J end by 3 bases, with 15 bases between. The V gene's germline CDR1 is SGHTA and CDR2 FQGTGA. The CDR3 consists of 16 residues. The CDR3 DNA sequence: TGTGCCAGCAGCTTCACCGGGGGTGGGAACTACAATGAGCAGTTCTTC. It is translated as CASSFTGGGNYNEQFF.

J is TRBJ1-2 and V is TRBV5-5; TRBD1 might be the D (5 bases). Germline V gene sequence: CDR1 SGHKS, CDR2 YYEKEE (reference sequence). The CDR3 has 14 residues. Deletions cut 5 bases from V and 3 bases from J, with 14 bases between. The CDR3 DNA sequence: TGTGCCAGCAGGGTGGGACCGGCAGACTATGGCTACACCTTC. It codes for CASRVGPADYGYTF.

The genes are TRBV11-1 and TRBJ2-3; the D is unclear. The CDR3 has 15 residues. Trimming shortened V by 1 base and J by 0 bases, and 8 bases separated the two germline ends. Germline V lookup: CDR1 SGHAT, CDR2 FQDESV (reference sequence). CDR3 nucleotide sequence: TGTGCCAGCAGCTTAGGGACGATTAGCACAGATACGCAGTATTTT. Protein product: CASSLGTISTDTQYF.

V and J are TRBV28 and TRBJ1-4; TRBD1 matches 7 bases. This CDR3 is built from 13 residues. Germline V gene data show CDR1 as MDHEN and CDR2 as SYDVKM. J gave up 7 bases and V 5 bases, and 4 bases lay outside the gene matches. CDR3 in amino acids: CASSPGGTEKLFF. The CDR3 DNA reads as TGTGCCAGCAGTCCAGGGGGAACTGAAAAACTGTTTTTT.

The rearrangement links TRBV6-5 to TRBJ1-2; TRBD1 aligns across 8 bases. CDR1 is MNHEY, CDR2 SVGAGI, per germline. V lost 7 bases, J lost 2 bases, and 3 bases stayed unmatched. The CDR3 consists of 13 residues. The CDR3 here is CASTRQGNYGYTF. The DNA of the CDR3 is TGTGCCAGCACCCGACAGGGGAACTATGGCTACACCTTC.

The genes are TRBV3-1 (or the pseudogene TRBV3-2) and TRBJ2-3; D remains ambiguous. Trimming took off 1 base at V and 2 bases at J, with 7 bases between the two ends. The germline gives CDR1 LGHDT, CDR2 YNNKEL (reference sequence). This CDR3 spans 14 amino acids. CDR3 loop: CASSQVRNTDTQYF. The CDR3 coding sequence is TGTGCCAGCAGCCAAGTACGAAACACAGATACGCAGTATTTT.

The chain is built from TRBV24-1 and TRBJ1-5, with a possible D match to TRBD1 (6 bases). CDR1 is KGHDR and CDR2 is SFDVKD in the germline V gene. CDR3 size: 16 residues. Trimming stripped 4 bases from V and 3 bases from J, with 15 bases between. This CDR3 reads CATSDPVGGHNQPQHF. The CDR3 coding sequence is TGTGCCACCAGTGACCCCGTTGGGGGGCACAATCAGCCCCAGCATTTT.

The CDR3 spells CASATPGSGYTF. The CDR3 coding sequence is TGTGCCAGTGCCACACCCGGCTCTGGCTACACCTTC. The genes are TRBV7-9 and TRBJ1-2; D call uncertain. Between the trimmed V and J ends, which lost 9 bases and 7 bases, there was a span of 15 bases. The CDR3 sequence is 12 residues long. Germline loops: CDR1 SEHNR, CDR2 FQNEAQ (reference sequence).

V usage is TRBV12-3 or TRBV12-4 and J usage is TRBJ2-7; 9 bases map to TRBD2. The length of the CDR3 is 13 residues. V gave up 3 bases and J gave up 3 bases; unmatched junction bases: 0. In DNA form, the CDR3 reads TGTGCCAGCAGTTTGCGGGGGGGCTACGAGCAGTACTTC. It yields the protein CASSLRGGYEQYF.

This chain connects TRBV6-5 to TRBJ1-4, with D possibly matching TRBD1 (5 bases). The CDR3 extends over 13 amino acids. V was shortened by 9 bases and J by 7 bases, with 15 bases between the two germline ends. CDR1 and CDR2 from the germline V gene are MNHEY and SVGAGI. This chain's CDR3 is CASSGDGGEKLFF. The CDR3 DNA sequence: TGTGCCAGTTCGGGGGATGGGGGTGAAAAACTGTTTTTT.

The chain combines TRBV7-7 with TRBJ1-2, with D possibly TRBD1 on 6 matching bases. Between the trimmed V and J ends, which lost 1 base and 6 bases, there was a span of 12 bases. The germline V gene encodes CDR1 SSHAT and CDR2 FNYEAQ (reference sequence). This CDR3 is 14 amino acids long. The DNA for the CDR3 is TGTGCCAGCAGCTTAGACGCGCGACAGGATGGCTACACCTTC. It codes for CASSLDARQDGYTF. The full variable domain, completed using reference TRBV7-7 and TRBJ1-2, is GAGVSQSPRYKVTKRGQDVTLRCDPISSHATLYWYQQALGQGPEFLTYFNYEAQPDKSGLPSDRFSAERPEGSISTLTIQRTEQRDSAMYRCASSLDARQDGYTFGSGTRLTVV.